This entry is about one TCR beta chain. This clone's antigen is unknown. Within one base of it there is no much larger clone, and no base qualities were kept. Receptors were amplified or captured by the immunoSEQ multiplex PCR assay. Regarding the original processing steps: A statistical classification framework was built to diagnose cytomegalovirus status from the catalog of TCR beta chain sequences. TCRdb re-hosts the immuneACCESS table, in-frame sequences only. Its copies lack some clones; in the studies checked, an unresolved V gene accounts for under half of them, and the cause for the rest is not known. V, J and clone size are taken as reported in that table, and D and trimming were inferred from the DNA itself. Present in this sample are approximately 200,000 clones, about 81% of which were seen just once. 1.2% of the sample lies in the top ten. This sample is part of a study of cytomegalovirus exposure and HLA in healthy donors (dated by TCRdb to about 2017). A note on the overall study: A later analysis indicated that the 120 or so validation repertoires were generated on the platform also employed for the roughly 650 repertoires of the first cohort. To predict cytomegalovirus infection status, the study combined high-throughput TCR immunosequencing, statistical association of individual TCRs with disease status, and machine learning. Along with the approximately 700-subject first cohort, a separate validation cohort of over a hundred different subjects was used. The aim of the study was to test whether cataloging public T cell receptors could identify signatures of past pathogen exposure. The study at large found these results: All 120 or so repertoires were used to score co-occurrence in the validation cohort in a later analysis, because that analysis had no HLA typing for the cohort. Of the cluster scores, approximately 95% were above 0 in a later analysis, which found that TCRs clustered in the first cohort also tended to co-occur in the approximately 120 validation repertoires. The classifier was reported to diagnose cytomegalovirus status with high specificity and sensitivity in both the original cohort and the validation cohort. The study gave a list of about 150 TCR beta chains associated with cytomegalovirus. Most TCR sequences were observed very rarely across donors, whereas some public TCRs were present in many individuals. A few of the identified cytomegalovirus-associated TCR beta chains were confirmed in vitro to be specific for cytomegalovirus antigens. According to the authors, the approach could potentially be generalized to other disease states and immunological phenotypes.

The CDR1 and CDR2 encoded by the germline V gene (reference sequence) are GTSNPN and SVGIG. Trimming removed 2 bases from V and 2 bases from J, leaving 7 bases between the germline ends. Spanning cysteine to phenylalanine, the CDR3 consists of 13 amino acids. Only the CDR3 DNA stays, 39 bases, in frame from base 1. Donors formed part of the validation cohort, which comprised over a hundred subjects and was distinct from the first cohort of 666 subjects. Sequencing input: PBMCs. Here the chain combines TRBV30 and TRBJ1-3; the D segment could be TRBD1, given 6 matching bases. The source of this sequence is a woman aged 30 to 39 in good health and CMV-seronegative. The DNA sequence is as follows: TGTGCCTGGAGTCCAGGGGCTGGAAACACCATATATTTT. The translation is CAWSPGAGNTIYF.